This T cell receptor (beta chain) derives from a study of shared clonotypes between healthy human individuals. This table comes from immunoSEQ multiplex PCR, and its TCRdb copy is limited to in-frame clones, with some not included. The sample consists of hundreds of thousands of clones, almost 97% of them appearing once. Germline CDR1 is GTSNPN and CDR2 is SVGIG (reference sequence). Trimming removed 2 bases at V and 7 bases at J, with 15 bases between. The CDR3 covers 14 residues. The chain joins TRBV30 to TRBJ1-5; D may be TRBD1 (5 bases). The sample consisted of naive CD4+ T cells sorted from blood. Regarding subset: CD45RA+ positively selected. The clonotype was recovered from a woman in her 30s in good health. The CDR3 DNA is TGTGCCTGGAGTTTCCCCTGGCGGGGGCAGCCCCAGCATTTT. Protein sequence: CAWSFPWRGQPQHF. Full variable domain (rest looked up from reference TRBV30 and TRBJ1-5): SQTIHQWPATLVQPVGSPLSLECTVEGTSNPNLYWYRQAAGRGLQLLFYSVGIGQISSEVPQNLSASRPQDRQFILSSKKLLLSDSGFYLCAWSFPWRGQPQHFGDGTRLSIL.